Detailed here is one T cell receptor (beta chain). This sample was included in a study of blood T cell repertoires in COVID-19. After removal of 6 bases from V and 7 bases from J, the junction contained 10 bases not matched to a gene. This CDR3 contains 15 residues. CDR1 MNHEY and CDR2 SVGAGI come from the germline V gene. The method was immunoSEQ multiplex PCR; TCRdb's version includes in-frame clones alone and lacks a portion of them. The data show 230,000 or so clones, around 87% seen once. V usage is TRBV6-5 and J usage is TRBJ2-2; 8 bases are shared with TRBD2. The sequence was obtained from a woman aged 55-75 years with COVID-19, enrolled during active disease. Sequencing used peripheral blood. CDR3 sequence: CASRVHGGAVGELFF. The CDR3 nucleotides read TGTGCCAGCAGAGTACACGGGGGGGCCGTCGGGGAGCTGTTTTTT.